This T cell receptor (beta chain) was recorded in a study of blood T cell repertoires in COVID-19. TCRdb's table, derived via immunoSEQ multiplex PCR, lists solely in-frame clones and lacks some. The data show 150,000 to 250,000 clones, approximately 86% seen once. V shed 1 base and J shed 4 bases, with 16 bases lying between them. The CDR3 totals 16 residues. CDR1 is SGHDN, CDR2 FVKESK, per germline. The TCR comes from a young woman who had recovered from COVID-19. The chain couples TRBV14 to TRBJ2-5; a weak D match, TRBD2 (6 bases). Sequences were obtained from PBMCs or T cells enriched from blood (not recorded which). This chain's CDR3 is CASSQGGAVGGETQYF. The CDR3 bases are TGTGCCAGCAGCCAAGGCGGGGCAGTAGGTGGAGAGACCCAGTACTTC.